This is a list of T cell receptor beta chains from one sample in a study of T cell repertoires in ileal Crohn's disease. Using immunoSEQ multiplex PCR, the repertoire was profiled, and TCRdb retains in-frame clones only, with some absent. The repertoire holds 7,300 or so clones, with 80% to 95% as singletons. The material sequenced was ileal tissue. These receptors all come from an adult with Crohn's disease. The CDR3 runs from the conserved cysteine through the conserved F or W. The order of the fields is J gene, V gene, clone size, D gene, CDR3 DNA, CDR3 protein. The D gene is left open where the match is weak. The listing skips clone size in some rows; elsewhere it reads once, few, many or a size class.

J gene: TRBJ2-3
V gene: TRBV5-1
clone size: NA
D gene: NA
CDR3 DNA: TGCGCCAGCAGCTTCGCCAGGTCGTGGAGCACAGATACGCAGTATTTT
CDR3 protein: CASSFARSWSTDTQYF

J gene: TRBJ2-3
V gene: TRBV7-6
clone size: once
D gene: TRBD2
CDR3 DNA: TGTGCCAGCAGCTTACGCGGGGGAACTAGCACAGATACGCAGTATTTT
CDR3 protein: CASSLRGGTSTDTQYF

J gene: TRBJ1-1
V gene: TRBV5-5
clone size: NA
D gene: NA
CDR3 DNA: TGTGCCAGCAGCCCGGGGCGGGGGCTCGGGAACACTGAAGCTTTCTTT
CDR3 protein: CASSPGRGLGNTEAFF

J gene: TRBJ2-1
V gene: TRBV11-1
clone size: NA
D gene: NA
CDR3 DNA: TGTGCCAGCACCTCTAGTGGGGCAGGGGAGAGGGATGAGCAGTTCTTC
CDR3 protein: CASTSSGAGERDEQFF

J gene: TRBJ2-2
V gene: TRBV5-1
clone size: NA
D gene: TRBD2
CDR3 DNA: TGCGCCAGCAGGAAACTAGCGGGGTCGGGCACCGGGGAGCTGTTTTTT
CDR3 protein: CASRKLAGSGTGELFF

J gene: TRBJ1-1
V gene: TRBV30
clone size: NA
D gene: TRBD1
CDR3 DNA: TGTGCCTTTGACAGGGGTGGCACTGAAGCTTTCTTT
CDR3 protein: CAFDRGGTEAFF

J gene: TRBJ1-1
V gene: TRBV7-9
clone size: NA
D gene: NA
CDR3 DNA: TGTGCCAGCAGCTTGCCGACAGGAGCGGGAGAAGCTTTCTTT
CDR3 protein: CASSLPTGAGEAFF

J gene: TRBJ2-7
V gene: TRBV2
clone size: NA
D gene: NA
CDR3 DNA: TGTGCCAGCAGGAGGACTGTCGCCTACGAGCAGTACTTC
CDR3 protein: CASRRTVAYEQYF

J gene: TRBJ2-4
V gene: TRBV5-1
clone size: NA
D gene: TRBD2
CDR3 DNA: TGCGCCAGCAGGGGACTAGAGAGGAACATTCAGTACTTC
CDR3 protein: CASRGLERNIQYF

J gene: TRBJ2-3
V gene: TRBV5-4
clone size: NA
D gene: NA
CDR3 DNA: TGTGCCAGCAGCCTAGCTAGCGTACTTGGATCTACGCAGTATTTT
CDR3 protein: CASSLASVLGSTQYF

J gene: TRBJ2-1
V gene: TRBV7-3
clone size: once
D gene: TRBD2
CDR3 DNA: TGTGCCAGCAGCTTAAGACAAACTAGCGGGAGGGATAATGAGCAGTTCTTC
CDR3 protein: CASSLRQTSGRDNEQFF

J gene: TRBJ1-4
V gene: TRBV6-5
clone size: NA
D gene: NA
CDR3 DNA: TGTGCCAGCAGTTACTCGACTGGCGTTGAAAAACTGTTTTTT
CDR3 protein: CASSYSTGVEKLFF

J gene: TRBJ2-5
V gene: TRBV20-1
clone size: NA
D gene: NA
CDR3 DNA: TGCAGTGCCGGGGGGACCCAGTACTTC
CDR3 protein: CSAGGTQYF

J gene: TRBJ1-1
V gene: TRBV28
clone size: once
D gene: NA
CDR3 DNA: TGTGCCAGCAGTTCGAACAGCCATCTTTTAAACACTGAAGCTTTCTTT
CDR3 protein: CASSSNSHLLNTEAFF

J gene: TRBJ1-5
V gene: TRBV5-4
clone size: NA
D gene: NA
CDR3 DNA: TGTGCCAGCAGCTTGTTCGGGGTTAGCAATCAGCCCCAGCATTTT
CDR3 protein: CASSLFGVSNQPQHF

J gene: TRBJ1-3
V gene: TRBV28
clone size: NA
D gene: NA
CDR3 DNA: TGTGCCAGCAGTTCAGGACAGGGAAACACCATATATTTT
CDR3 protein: CASSSGQGNTIYF

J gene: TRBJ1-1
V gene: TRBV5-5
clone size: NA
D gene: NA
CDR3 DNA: TGTGCCAGCAGCTTAACAGGGCCCGCTTTCTTT
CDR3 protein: CASSLTGPAFF

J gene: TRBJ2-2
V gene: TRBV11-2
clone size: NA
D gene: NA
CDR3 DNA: TGTGCCAGCAGCTTAGTAGAGGTCGGGGAGCTGTTTTTT
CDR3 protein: CASSLVEVGELFF

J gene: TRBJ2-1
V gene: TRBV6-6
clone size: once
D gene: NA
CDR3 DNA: TGTGCCAGCAGTTACGGGCAGGGCGGTGAGCAGTTCTTC
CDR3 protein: CASSYGQGGEQFF

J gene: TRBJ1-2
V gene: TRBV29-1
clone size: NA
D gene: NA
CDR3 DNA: TGCAGCGTTGTGGGGGCAGTTGAGAACTATGGCTACACCTTC
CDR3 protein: CSVVGAVENYGYTF

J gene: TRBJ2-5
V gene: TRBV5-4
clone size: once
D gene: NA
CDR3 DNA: TGTGCCAGCAGCACCCCTTCCGGGTTGGAGACCCAGTACTTC
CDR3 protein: CASSTPSGLETQYF

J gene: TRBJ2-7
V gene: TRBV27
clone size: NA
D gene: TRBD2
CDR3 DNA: TGTGCCAGCAGCACTAGCGGGAGCTCCTACGAGCAGTACTTC
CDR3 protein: CASSTSGSSYEQYF

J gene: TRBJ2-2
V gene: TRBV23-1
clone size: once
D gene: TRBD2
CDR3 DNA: TGCGCCAGCAGTCTCGGAGTAGCGGGAGCTATTTCCGGGGAGCTGTTTTTT
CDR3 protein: CASSLGVAGAISGELFF

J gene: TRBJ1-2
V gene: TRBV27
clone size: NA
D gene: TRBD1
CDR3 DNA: TGTGCCAGCAGTAAGGGACAGGGGATTCATGGCTACACCTTC
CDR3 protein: CASSKGQGIHGYTF

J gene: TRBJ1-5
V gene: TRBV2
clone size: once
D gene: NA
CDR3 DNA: TGTGCCAGCAGTGCTGATGACAGATCTCAGCCCCAGCATTTT
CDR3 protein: CASSADDRSQPQHF

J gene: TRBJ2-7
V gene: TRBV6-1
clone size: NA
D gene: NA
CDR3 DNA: TGTGCCAGCAGTGTTCGGGGGTACGAGCAGTACTTC
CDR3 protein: CASSVRGYEQYF

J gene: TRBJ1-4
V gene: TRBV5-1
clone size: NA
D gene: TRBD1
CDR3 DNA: TGCGCCAGCAGCCGGGGACAGGAGAATGAAAAACTGTTTTTT
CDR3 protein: CASSRGQENEKLFF

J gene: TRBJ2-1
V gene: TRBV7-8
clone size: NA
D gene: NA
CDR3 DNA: TGTGCCAGCAGCCCCTCAGTCCGGGGGTTTGGGGATAATGAGCAGTTCTTC
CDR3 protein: CASSPSVRGFGDNEQFF

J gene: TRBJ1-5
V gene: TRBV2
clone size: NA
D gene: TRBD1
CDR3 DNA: TGTGCCAGCAGCGTCGACAGGGGTAATCAGCCCCAGCATTTT
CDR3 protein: CASSVDRGNQPQHF

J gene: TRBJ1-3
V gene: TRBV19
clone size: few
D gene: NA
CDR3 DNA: TGTGCCAGTAGTTTGACAGGCCTTGTGGGAAACACCATATATTTT
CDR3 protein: CASSLTGLVGNTIYF

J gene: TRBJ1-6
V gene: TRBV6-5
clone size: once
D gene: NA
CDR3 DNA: TGTGCCAGCAGTTACGAGCGGCTAGGATCACCCCTCCACTTT
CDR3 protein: CASSYERLGSPLHF

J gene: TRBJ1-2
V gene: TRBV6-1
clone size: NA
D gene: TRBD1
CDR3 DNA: TGTGCCAGCAGACACCTAGGACAGGGGTTCTATGGCTACACCTTC
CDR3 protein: CASRHLGQGFYGYTF

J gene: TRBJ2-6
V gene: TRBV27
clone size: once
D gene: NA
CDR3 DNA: TGTGCCAGCAGTCCCTCCGGGGCCAACGTCCTGACTTTC
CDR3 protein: CASSPSGANVLTF

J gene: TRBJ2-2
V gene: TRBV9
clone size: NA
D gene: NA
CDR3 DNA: TGTGCCAGCAGCGTAGGAACAGAGCACACCGGGGAGCTGTTTTTT
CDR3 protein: CASSVGTEHTGELFF

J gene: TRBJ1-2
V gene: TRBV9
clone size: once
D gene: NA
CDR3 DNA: TGTGCCAGCAGCGCTCAAATCCCCTGGCGGCTTCCCGGGGGAAATTCGTATGGCTACACCTTC
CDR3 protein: CASSAQIPWRLPGGNSYGYTF

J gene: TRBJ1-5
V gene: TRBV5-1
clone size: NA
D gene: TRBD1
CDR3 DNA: TGCGCCAGCAGCCCAACAGGGGGCAGTTATCAGCCCCAGCATTTT
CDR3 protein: CASSPTGGSYQPQHF

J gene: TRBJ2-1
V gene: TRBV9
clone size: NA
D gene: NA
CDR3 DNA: TGTGCCAGCAGCCCCGACGGGGTAGCGTGGGGCAATGAGCAGTTCTTC
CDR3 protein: CASSPDGVAWGNEQFF

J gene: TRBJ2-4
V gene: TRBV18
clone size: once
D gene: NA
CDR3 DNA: TGTGCCAGCTCACAAAAGGGGGGACAGACCAAAAACATTCAGTACTTC
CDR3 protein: CASSQKGGQTKNIQYF

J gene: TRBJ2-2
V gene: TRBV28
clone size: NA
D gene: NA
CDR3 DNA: TGTGCCAGCAGTTTATCTAGTCGCGTAACCGGGGAGCTGTTTTTT
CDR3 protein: CASSLSSRVTGELFF

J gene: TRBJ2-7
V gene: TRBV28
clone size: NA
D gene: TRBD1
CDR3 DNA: TGTGCCAGCAGTTCCGACGGACAGGGTGCGTACGAGCAGTACTTC
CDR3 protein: CASSSDGQGAYEQYF

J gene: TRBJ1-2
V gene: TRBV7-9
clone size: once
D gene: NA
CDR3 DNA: TGTGCCAGCAGCTCGACTGGGAGGGCTGGCTACACCTTC
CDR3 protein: CASSSTGRAGYTF

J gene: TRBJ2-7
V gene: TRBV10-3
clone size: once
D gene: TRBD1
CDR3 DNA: TGTGCCATCAGTGTCTTGGGACAGGGCAAAACCTACGAGCAGTACTTC
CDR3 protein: CAISVLGQGKTYEQYF

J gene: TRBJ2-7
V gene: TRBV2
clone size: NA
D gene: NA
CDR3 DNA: TGTGCCAGCAGTGACGACTCCGGGTTGGCGTACTTC
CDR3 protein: CASSDDSGLAYF

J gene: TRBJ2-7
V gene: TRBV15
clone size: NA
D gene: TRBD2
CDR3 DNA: TGTGCCACCAGCAGAGGGGGGACTAGCGGGACCTACGAGCAGTACTTC
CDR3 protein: CATSRGGTSGTYEQYF

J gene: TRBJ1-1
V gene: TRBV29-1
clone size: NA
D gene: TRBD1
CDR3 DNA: TGCAGCGGTGGACAGGAATGGACTGAAGCTTTCTTT
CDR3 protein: CSGGQEWTEAFF

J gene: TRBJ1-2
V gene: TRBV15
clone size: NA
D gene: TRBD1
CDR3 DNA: TGTGCCACCAGCAGAGATCGGGAGGGGGCGGCCTATGGCTACACCTTC
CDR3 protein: CATSRDREGAAYGYTF

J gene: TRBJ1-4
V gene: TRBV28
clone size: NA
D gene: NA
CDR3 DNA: TGTGCCAGCAGAACCGCAGGGTTTGGAAAACTGTTTTTT
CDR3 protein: CASRTAGFGKLFF

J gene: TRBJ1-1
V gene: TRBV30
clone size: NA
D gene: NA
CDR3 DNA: TGTGCCTGGAAAAGAGGCACTGAAGCTTTCTTT
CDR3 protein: CAWKRGTEAFF

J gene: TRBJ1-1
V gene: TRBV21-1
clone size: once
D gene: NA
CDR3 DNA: TGTGCCAGCAGCCTCCGACAGTCCACGTTGAACACTGAAGCTTTCTTT
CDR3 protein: CASSLRQSTLNTEAFF

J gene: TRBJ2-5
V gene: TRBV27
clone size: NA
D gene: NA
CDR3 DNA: TGTGCCAGCAGTTCACTAGGCGCGGTAGGTCAAGAGACCCAGTACTTC
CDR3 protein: CASSSLGAVGQETQYF

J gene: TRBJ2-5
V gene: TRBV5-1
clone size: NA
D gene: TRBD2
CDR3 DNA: TGCGCCAGCAGCACCGGGACTAGCGATGAGACCCAGTACTTC
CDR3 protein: CASSTGTSDETQYF

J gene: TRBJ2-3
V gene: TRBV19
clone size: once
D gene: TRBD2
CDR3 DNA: TGTGCCAGTAGTGGCAGACTAGCGGGAGACCCAGATACGCAGTATTTT
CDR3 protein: CASSGRLAGDPDTQYF

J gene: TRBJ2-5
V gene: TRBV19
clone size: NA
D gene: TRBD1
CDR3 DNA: TGTGCCAGTAGTATAGCCGGGACAGGGGGCCGAGAGACCCAGTACTTC
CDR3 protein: CASSIAGTGGRETQYF